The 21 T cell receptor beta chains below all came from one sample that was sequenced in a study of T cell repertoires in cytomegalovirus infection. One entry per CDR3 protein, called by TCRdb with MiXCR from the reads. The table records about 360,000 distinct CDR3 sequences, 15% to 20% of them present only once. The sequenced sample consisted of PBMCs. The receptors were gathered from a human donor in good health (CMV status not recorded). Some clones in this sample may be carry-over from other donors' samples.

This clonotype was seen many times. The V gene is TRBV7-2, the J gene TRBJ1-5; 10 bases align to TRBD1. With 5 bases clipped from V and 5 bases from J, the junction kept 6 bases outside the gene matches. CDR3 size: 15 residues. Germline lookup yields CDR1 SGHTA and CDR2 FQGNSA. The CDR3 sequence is CASSTRQGADQPQHF. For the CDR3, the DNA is TGTGCCAGCAGCACCCGACAGGGGGCCGATCAGCCCCAGCATTTT.

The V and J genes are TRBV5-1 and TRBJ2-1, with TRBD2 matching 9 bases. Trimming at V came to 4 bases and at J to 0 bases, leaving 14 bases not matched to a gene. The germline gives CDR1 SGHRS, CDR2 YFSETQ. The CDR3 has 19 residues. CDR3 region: CASSAEGQRGASSYNEQFF. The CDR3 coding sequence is TGCGCCAGCAGCGCGGAGGGCCAGCGGGGGGCGAGCTCCTACAATGAGCAGTTCTTC.

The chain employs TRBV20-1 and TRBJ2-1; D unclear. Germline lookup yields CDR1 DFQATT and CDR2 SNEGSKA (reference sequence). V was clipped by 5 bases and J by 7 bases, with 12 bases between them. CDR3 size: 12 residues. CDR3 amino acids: CSASYLYNEQFF. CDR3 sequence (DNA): TGCAGTGCTTCATACCTCTATAATGAGCAGTTCTTC.

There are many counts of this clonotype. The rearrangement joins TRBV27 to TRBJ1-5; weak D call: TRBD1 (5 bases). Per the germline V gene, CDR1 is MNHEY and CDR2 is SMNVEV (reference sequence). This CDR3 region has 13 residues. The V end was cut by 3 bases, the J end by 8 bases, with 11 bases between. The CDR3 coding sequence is TGTGCCAGCAGTTTCGCCAGGGAAAAGCCCCAGCATTTT. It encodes CASSFAREKPQHF.

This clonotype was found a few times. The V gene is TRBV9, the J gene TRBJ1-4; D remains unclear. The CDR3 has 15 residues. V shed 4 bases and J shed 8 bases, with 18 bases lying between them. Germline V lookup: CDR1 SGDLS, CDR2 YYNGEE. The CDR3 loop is CASSPEAQPYEKLFF. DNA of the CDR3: TGTGCCAGCAGCCCCGAGGCGCAGCCCTACGAAAAACTGTTTTTT.

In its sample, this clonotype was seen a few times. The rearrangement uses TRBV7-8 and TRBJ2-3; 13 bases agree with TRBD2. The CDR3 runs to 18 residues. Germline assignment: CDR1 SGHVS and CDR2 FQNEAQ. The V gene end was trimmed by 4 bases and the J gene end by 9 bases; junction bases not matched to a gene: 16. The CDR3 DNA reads TGTGCCAGCAGCTCATGGGGGGGACTAGCGGGACCGGGTCTCACGCAGTATTTT. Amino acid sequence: CASSSWGGLAGPGLTQYF.

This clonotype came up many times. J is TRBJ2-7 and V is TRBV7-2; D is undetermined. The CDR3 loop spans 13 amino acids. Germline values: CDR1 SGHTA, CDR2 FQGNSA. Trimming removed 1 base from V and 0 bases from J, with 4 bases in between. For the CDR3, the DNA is TGTGCCAGCAGCTTAGAAAGCTCCTACGAGCAGTACTTC. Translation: CASSLESSYEQYF.

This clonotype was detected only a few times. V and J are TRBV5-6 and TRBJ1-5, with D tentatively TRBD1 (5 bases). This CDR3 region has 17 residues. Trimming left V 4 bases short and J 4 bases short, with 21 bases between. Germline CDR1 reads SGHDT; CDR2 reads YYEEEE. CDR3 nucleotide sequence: TGTGCCAGCAGCCAGGGCGTTTCGGCGGTTTCTAATCAGCCCCAGCATTTT. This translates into CASSQGVSAVSNQPQHF.

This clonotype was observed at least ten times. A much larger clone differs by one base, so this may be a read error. CDR3 DNA: TGTGCCAGCAGCCCACACTATGGCTACACCTTC. Its translation: CASSPHYGYTF. The chain links TRBV7-2 to TRBJ1-2; the D is unclear. V dropped 5 bases and J dropped 3 bases, with 4 bases sitting between them. Per the germline V gene, CDR1 is SGHTA and CDR2 is FQGNSA. This CDR3 is 11 amino acids long.

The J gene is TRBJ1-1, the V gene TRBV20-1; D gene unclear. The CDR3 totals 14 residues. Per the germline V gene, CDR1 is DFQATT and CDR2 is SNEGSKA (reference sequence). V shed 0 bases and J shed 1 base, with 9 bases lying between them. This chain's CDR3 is CSARDRVGNTEAFF. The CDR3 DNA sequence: TGCAGTGCTAGAGATAGGGTGGGGAACACTGAAGCTTTCTTT.

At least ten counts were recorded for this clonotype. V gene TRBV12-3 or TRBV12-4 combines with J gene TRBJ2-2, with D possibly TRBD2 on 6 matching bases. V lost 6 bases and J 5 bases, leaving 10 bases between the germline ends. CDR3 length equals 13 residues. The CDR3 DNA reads TGTGCCAGCAGCGGGGGACTTACCGGGGAGCTGTTTTTT. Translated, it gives CASSGGLTGELFF.

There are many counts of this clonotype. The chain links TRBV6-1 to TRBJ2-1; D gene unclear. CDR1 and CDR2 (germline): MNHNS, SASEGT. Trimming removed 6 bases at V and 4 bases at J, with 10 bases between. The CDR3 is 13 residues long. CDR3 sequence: CASSADEYNEQFF. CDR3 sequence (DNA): TGTGCCAGCAGCGCCGATGAGTACAATGAGCAGTTCTTC.

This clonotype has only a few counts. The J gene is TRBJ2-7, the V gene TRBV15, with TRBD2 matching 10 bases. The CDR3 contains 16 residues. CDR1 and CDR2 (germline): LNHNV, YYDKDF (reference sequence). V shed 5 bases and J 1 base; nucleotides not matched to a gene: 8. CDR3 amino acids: CATSLSVAGGSYEQYF. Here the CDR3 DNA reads TGTGCCACCAGCTTGAGCGTAGCGGGAGGTTCCTACGAGCAGTACTTC.

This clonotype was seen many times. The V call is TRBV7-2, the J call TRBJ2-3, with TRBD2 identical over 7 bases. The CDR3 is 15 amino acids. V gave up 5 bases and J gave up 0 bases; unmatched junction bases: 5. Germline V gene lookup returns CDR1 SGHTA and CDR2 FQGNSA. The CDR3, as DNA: TGTGCCAGCAGCCTCTCTAGCGGTAGCACAGATACGCAGTATTTT. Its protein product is CASSLSSGSTDTQYF.

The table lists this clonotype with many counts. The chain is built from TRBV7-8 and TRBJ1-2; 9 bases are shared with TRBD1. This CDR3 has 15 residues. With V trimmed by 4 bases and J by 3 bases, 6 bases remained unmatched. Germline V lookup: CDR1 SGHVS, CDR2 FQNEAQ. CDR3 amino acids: CASSWDRARDYGYTF. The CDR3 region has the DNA TGTGCCAGCAGCTGGGACAGGGCCCGGGACTATGGCTACACCTTC.

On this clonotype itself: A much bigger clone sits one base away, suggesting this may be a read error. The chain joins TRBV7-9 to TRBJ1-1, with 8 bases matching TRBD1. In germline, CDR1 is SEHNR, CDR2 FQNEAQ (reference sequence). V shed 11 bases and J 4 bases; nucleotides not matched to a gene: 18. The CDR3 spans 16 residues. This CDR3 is CAGTPWAGGAGTEAFF. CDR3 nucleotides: TGTGCCGGCACCCCCTGGGCAGGGGGCGCGGGCACTGAAGCTTTCTTT.

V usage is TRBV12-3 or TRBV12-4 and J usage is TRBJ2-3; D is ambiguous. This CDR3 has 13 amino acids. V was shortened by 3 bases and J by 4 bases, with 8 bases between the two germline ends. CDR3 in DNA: TGTGCCAGCAGTTTGTCTCTGCCAGATACGCAGTATTTT. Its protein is CASSLSLPDTQYF.

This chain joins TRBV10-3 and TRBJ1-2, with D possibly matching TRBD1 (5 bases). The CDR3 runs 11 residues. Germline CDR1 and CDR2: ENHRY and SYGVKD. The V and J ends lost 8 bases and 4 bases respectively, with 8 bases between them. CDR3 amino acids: CAIGDGYGYTF. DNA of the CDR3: TGTGCCATCGGGGACGGCTATGGCTACACCTTC.

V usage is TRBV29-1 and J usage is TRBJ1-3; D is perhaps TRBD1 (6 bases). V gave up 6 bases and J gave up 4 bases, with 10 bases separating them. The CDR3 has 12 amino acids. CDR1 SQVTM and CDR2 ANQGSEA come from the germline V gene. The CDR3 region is CSVGGTGNTIYF. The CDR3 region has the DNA TGCAGCGTCGGGGGCACGGGAAACACCATATATTTT.

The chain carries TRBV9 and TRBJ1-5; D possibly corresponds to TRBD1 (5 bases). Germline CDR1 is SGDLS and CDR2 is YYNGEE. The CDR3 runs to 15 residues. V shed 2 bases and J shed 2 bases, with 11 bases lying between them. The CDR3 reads CASSVGTGGNQPQHF. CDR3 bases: TGTGCCAGCAGCGTTGGGACCGGCGGCAATCAGCCCCAGCATTTT.

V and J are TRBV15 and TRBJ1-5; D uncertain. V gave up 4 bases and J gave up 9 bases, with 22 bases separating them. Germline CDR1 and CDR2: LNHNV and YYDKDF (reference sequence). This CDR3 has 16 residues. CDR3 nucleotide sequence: TGTGCCACCAGCACGCGACATCCCCAAGAAAGATGGCCCCAGCATTTT. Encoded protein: CATSTRHPQERWPQHF.